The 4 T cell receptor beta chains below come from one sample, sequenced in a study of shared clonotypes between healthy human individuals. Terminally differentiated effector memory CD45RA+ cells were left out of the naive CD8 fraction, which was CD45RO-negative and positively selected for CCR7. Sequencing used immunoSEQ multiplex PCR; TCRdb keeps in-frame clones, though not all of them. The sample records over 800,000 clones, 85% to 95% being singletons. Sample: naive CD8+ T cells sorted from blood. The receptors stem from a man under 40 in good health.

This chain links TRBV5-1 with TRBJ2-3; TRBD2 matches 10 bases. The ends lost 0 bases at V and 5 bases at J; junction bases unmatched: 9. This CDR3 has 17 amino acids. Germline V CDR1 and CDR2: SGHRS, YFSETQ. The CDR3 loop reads CASSLAGSGRAVDTQYF. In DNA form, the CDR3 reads TGCGCCAGCAGCTTGGCCGGCAGCGGGAGGGCCGTAGATACGCAGTATTTT.

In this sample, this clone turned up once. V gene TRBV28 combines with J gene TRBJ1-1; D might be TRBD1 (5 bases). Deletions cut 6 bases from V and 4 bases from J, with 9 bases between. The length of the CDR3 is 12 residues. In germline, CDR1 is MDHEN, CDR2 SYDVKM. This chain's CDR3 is CASRYGGTEAFF. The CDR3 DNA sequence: TGTGCCAGCAGATACGGGGGCACTGAAGCTTTCTTT.

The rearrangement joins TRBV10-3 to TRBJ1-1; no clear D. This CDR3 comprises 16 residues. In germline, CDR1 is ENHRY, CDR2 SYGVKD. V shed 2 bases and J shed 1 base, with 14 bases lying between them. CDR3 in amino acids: CAISEIPPNKNTEAFF. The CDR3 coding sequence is TGTGCCATCAGTGAGATTCCCCCCAACAAGAACACTGAAGCTTTCTTT.

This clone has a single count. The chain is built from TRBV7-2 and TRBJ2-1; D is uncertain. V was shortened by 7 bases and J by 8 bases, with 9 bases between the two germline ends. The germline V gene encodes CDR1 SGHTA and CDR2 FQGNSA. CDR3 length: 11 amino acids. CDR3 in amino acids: CASTDRYEQFF. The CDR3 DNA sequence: TGTGCCAGCACCGATAGATATGAGCAGTTCTTC.